A single sample gave rise to the 21 T cell receptor beta chains below, sequenced in a study of molecular identifiers for immune sequencing clone quantification. Each CDR3 protein is one row after TCRdb ran MiXCR on the PCR reads. This sample has 600,000 to 650,000 distinct CDR3 sequences, with 15% to 20% found just once. Material: naive CD8+ T cells from blood, with Jurkat cell RNA spiked in. As to subset: FACS-sorted CD8+CD4-CCR7+CD45RA+ naive T cells. Receptor source: a human donor in good health. Some libraries in this study had Jurkat cell RNA spiked in.

This clonotype has ten or more counts. V usage is TRBV6-5 and J usage is TRBJ2-4; D gene unclear. The V end lost 3 bases, the J end lost 0 bases, and 12 bases lay between the germline ends. Germline V gene sequence: CDR1 MNHEY, CDR2 SVGAGI. This CDR3 region has 16 residues. The CDR3 spells CASSYGVDLAKNIQYF. In DNA form, the CDR3 reads TGTGCCAGCAGTTATGGGGTAGACCTAGCCAAAAACATTCAGTACTTC.

In its sample, this clonotype was seen a few times. The chain recombines TRBV20-1 with TRBJ2-5; 7 bases fit TRBD1. The ends lost 5 bases at V and 5 bases at J; junction bases unmatched: 11. CDR1 and CDR2 (germline): DFQATT, SNEGSKA (reference sequence). This CDR3 spans 14 amino acids. CDR3 nucleotides: TGCAGTGCTCCCCGAGGGGACAGATATGAGACCCAGTACTTC. This gives the protein CSAPRGDRYETQYF.

This clonotype was seen many times. The J gene is TRBJ2-7, the V gene TRBV3-1, with a possible D match to TRBD2 (6 bases). Germline CDR1 and CDR2: LGHDT and YNNKEL (reference sequence). Deletions cut 2 bases from V and 3 bases from J, with 11 bases between. This CDR3 has 14 amino acids. CDR3 sequence (DNA): TGTGCCAGCAGCCAAACATGGGGGGACTACGAGCAGTACTTC. This sequence encodes CASSQTWGDYEQYF.

In regard to this clonotype: Possible read error: a much larger clone is one base away. The gene calls are TRBV12-3 or TRBV12-4 and TRBJ1-5; 7 bases match TRBD1. V dropped 10 bases and J dropped 4; count of bases not matched to a gene: 10. This CDR3 contains 14 residues. DNA for the CDR3: TGTGCCACAAGCTCAGGGGGGGGAAATCAGCCCCAGCATTTT. Residues: CATSSGGGNQPQHF.

This clonotype was seen at least ten times. The chain employs TRBV20-1 and TRBJ2-1; D is uncertain. The CDR3 totals 13 residues. Per germline, CDR1 DFQATT and CDR2 SNEGSKA (reference sequence). Between the trimmed V and J ends, which lost 8 bases and 3 bases, there was a span of 14 bases. The CDR3 nucleotides are TGCAGTCTCATTGTTTCCGACTACAATGAGCAGTTCTTC. Protein product: CSLIVSDYNEQFF.

Concerning this clonotype: A much more abundant neighbour one base away suggests this may be a read error. The chain has TRBV30 and TRBJ2-7; 8 positions match TRBD2. Germline V lookup: CDR1 GTSNPN, CDR2 SVGIG (reference sequence). J gave up 2 bases and V 3 bases, and 18 bases lay outside the gene matches. This CDR3 has 18 residues. DNA of the CDR3: TGTGCCTGGAGCCTCAGCCCATTCCGCGGGGGGATGACCTACGAGCAGTACTTC. This translates into CAWSLSPFRGGMTYEQYF.

This clonotype was seen at least ten times. The chain uses TRBV30 and TRBJ1-1, with D unresolved. The CDR3 is 12 amino acids. Trimming shortened V by 0 bases and J by 6 bases, and 8 bases separated the two germline ends. Looked up from germline, CDR1 is GTSNPN and CDR2 is SVGIG (reference sequence). The CDR3 is CAWSVGQAEAFF. For the CDR3, the DNA is TGTGCCTGGAGTGTAGGGCAGGCTGAAGCTTTCTTT.

This clonotype has at least ten counts. The chain links TRBV19 to TRBJ2-7; possibly TRBD2 for D (5 bases). V lost 5 bases to trimming and J lost 2 bases, with 10 bases between them. In germline, CDR1 is LNHDA, CDR2 SQIVND (reference sequence). The CDR3 is 13 residues long. The CDR3 spells CASSSGVPYEQYF. The CDR3 nucleotides read TGTGCCAGTAGTTCCGGGGTTCCCTACGAGCAGTACTTC.

This clonotype came up many times. J is TRBJ2-7 and V is TRBV5-5; D perhaps matches TRBD1 (6 bases). Germline V lookup: CDR1 SGHKS, CDR2 YYEKEE (reference sequence). This CDR3 has 15 amino acids. V lost 4 bases and J lost 0, with 14 bases in between. The CDR3 loop is CASSHNRALSYEQYF. The CDR3 DNA is TGTGCCAGCAGCCACAACAGGGCCCTCTCCTACGAGCAGTACTTC.

Concerning this clonotype: A much bigger clone sits one base away, suggesting this may be a read error. In nucleotides, the CDR3 is TGCGCCAGCAGCGTGGACAGGTGGTCCACCGGGGAGCTGTTTTTT. Translating it yields CASSVDRWSTGELFF. The chain couples TRBV5-1 to TRBJ2-2; TRBD1 matches at 7 bases. CDR3 size: 15 residues. CDR1 SGHRS and CDR2 YFSETQ come from the germline V gene. The J segment lost 4 bases and the V segment lost 4 bases, leaving 7 bases of the junction unmatched.

Ten or more counts support this clonotype. The CDR3: CAWSQPEETQYF. CDR3 DNA sequence: TGTGCCTGGAGTCAGCCCGAAGAGACCCAGTACTTC. This chain joins TRBV30 and TRBJ2-5; D is unresolved. V lost 2 bases and J lost 3, with 7 bases in between. The germline gives CDR1 GTSNPN, CDR2 SVGIG (reference sequence). The CDR3 is 12 amino acids.

In its sample, this clonotype was seen many times. The junction shows a germline mismatch at one end, possibly a read error. The chain recombines TRBV4-3 with TRBJ2-3; D uncertain. Germline CDR1 and CDR2: LGHNA and YSLEER. The CDR3 extends over 16 amino acids. CDR3 sequence (DNA): TGCGCCAGCAGCCAAGATCTGTCAGGCCAGCCGGATACGCATTATTTT. Its translation is CASSQDLSGQPDTHYF.

In regard to this clonotype: A much larger clonotype is one base distant, so this may be a read error. The chain recombines TRBV12-3 or TRBV12-4 with TRBJ1-2; 7 nucleotides align to TRBD1. The CDR3 extends over 14 amino acids. CDR3 sequence (DNA): TGTGCCAGCAGTTCCGCGGGACAGTCATATGACTACACCTTC. Translating it yields CASSSAGQSYDYTF.

This clonotype was detected only a few times. The chain carries TRBV2 and TRBJ1-2; the D is unclear. The CDR3 contains 15 residues. The V end lost 6 bases, the J end lost 5 bases, and 19 bases lay between the germline ends. Per the germline V gene, CDR1 is SNHLY and CDR2 is FYNNEI. The CDR3 sequence is CASRLHGPLPYGYTF. The DNA for the CDR3 is TGTGCCAGCAGGTTACATGGACCTCTTCCTTATGGCTACACCTTC. The full variable domain, rest sourced from reference TRBV2 and TRBJ1-2, is EPEVTQTPSHQVTQMGQEVILRCVPISNHLYFYWYRQILGQKVEFLVSFYNNEISEKSEIFDDQFSVERPDGSNFTLKIRSTKLEDSAMYFCASRLHGPLPYGYTFGSGTRLTVV.

On this clonotype: A much larger clone is a single base away; this may be a read error. The gene calls are TRBV20-1 and TRBJ2-3; 8 nucleotides match TRBD2. CDR1 DFQATT and CDR2 SNEGSKA come from the germline V gene (reference sequence). The CDR3 runs to 15 residues. In nucleotides, the CDR3 is TGCAGTGCTGGAGATCGGGGTAGCGGGGCCCTACAAAGGTATTTT. Its protein product is CSAGDRGSGALQRYF.

The chain carries TRBV2 and TRBJ1-4; 8 bases map to TRBD1. This CDR3 is 18 amino acids long. Germline V CDR1 and CDR2: SNHLY, FYNNEI. J was trimmed by 5 bases and V by 5 bases; bases with no gene match: 16. For the CDR3, the DNA is TGTGCCAGCAGTCGGACAGGGCCAGTTCCGGGCATGAATGAAAAACTGTTTTTT. It translates to CASSRTGPVPGMNEKLFF.

This clonotype occurred a few times. CDR3 sequence reads: CASSTDEGLDTQYF. CDR3 in DNA: TGTGCCAGTAGTACAGACGAAGGGCTAGATACGCAGTATTTT. This chain links TRBV19 with TRBJ2-3; D unresolved. V gave up 4 bases and J gave up 5 bases, with 13 bases separating them. The CDR3 covers 14 residues. Looked up from germline, CDR1 is LNHDA and CDR2 is SQIVND (reference sequence).

This clonotype occurred a few times. The J gene is TRBJ1-2, the V gene TRBV7-9; D uncertain. Trimming stripped 1 base from V and 5 bases from J, with 8 bases between. Germline V lookup: CDR1 SEHNR, CDR2 FQNEAQ (reference sequence). The CDR3 is 13 residues long. The CDR3 is CASSLGTLYGYTF. DNA for the CDR3: TGTGCCAGCAGCTTAGGTACCCTTTATGGCTACACCTTC.

This clonotype was observed at least ten times. The chain carries TRBV15 and TRBJ2-3; D is perhaps TRBD1 or TRBD2 (5 bases each). The germline V gene encodes CDR1 LNHNV and CDR2 YYDKDF (reference sequence). This CDR3 contains 14 residues. V lost 6 bases, J lost 4 bases, and 14 bases lay in between. This CDR3 is CATSSAGTPDTQYF. The CDR3 DNA is TGTGCCACCAGTTCCGCAGGGACCCCAGATACGCAGTATTTT. The variable domain in full, completed from reference TRBV15 and TRBJ2-3, reads DAMVIQNPRYQVTQFGKPVTLSCSQTLNHNVMYWYQQKSSQAPKLLFHYYDKDFNNEADTPDNFQSRRPNTSFCFLDIRSPGLGDTAMYLCATSSAGTPDTQYFGPGTRLTVL.

This rearrangement joins TRBV12-3 or TRBV12-4 to TRBJ1-5; D unresolved. The germline V and J ends were trimmed by 5 bases and 2 bases, with 16 bases remaining between them. This CDR3 has 16 residues. The CDR3 DNA reads TGTGCCAGCAGTCCTAGTACGGGGTCGGGCAATCAGCCCCAGCATTTT. It translates to CASSPSTGSGNQPQHF.

In the case of this clonotype: Likely a read error: the CDR3 ends without its conserved phenylalanine or tryptophan. The chain has TRBV5-3 and TRBJ2-5; 10 positions agree with TRBD2. TRBV5-3 is an ORF, and what it does is uncertain. CDR3 size: 15 residues. The junction had 12 bases not matched to a gene; V was cut back by 8 bases and J by 5 bases. CDR3 region: CASSTGLAGEETQYS. In DNA, the CDR3 is TGTGCCAGCAGCACGGGGCTAGCGGGAGAGGAGACCCAGTACTCC.